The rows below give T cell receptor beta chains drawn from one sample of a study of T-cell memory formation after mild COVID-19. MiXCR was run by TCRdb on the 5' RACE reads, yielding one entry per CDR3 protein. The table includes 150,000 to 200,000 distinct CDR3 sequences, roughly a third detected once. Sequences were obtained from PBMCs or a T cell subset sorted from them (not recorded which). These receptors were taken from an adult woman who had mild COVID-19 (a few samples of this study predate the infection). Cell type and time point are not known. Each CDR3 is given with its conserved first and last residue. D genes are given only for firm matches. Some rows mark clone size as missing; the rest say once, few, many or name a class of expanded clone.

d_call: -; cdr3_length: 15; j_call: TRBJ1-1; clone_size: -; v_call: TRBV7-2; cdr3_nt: TGTGCCAGCAGACAGGGTCCTTCGGTAGGGACTGAAGCTTTCTTT; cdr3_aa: CASRQGPSVGTEAFF
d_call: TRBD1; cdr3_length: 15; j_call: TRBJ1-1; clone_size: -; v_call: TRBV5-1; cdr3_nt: TGCGCCAGCAGCCATGACGAGACAGGGGCCACTGAAGCTTTCTTT; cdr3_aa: CASSHDETGATEAFF
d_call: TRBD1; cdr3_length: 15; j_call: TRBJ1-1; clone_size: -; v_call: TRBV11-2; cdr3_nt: TGTGCCAGCAGCTCCCTCGGGACAGGGGCCACTGAAGCTTTCTTT; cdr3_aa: CASSSLGTGATEAFF
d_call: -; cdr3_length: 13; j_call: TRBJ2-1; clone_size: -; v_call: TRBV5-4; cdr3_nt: TGTGCCAGCAGCTTGGGGGGGACCAATGAGCAGTTCTTC; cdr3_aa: CASSLGGTNEQFF
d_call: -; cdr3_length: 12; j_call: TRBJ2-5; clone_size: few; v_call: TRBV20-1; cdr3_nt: TGCAGTGCATCTGAGGCCCAAGAGACCCAGTACTTC; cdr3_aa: CSASEAQETQYF
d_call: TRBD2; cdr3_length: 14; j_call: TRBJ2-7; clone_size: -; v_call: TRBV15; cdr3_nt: TGTGCCACCAGCAGAGACCGGGACTACTCCGAGCAGTACTTC; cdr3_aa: CATSRDRDYSEQYF
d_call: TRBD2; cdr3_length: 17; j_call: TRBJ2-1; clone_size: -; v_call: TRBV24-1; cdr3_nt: TGTGCCACCAGTGATTCTTTTAGCGGGACCACCTACAATGAGCAGTTCTTC; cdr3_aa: CATSDSFSGTTYNEQFF
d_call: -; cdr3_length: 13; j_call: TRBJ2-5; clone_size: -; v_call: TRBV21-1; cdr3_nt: TGTGCCAGCATCGTGGACAGACAAGAGACCCAGTACTTC; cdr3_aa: CASIVDRQETQYF
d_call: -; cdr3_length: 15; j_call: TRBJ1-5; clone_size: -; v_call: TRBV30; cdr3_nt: TGTGCCTGGAGTCGGGGGGCCGATAGCAATCAGCCCCAGCATTTT; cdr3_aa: CAWSRGADSNQPQHF
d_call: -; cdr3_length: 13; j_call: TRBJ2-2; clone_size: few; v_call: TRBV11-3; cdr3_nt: TGTGCCAGCAGCCGCATCGAGTCCGGGGAGCTGTTTTTT; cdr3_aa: CASSRIESGELFF
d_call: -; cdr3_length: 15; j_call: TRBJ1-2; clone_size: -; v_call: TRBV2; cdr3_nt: TGTGCCAGCAGTGAAGAGGGCGGTGGAGTCTATGGCTACACCTTC; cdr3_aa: CASSEEGGGVYGYTF
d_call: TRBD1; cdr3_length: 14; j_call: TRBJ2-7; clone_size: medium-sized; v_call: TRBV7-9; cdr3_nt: TGTGCCAGCAGCCACCGGGACAGGAACTACGAGCAGTACTTC; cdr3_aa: CASSHRDRNYEQYF
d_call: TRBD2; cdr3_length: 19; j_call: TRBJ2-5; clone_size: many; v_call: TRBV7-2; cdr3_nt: TGTGCCAGCAGCTCACCGGGGGGTACAGTGCAGGGAGGAACAGAGACCCAGTACTTC; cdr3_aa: CASSSPGGTVQGGTETQYF
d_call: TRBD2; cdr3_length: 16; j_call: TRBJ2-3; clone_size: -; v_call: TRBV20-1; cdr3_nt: TGCAGTGCTTCCGGGTTAGCGGGTACTAGCACAGATACGCAGTATTTT; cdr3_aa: CSASGLAGTSTDTQYF
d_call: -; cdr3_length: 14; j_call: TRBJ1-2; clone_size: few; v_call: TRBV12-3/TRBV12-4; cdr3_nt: TGTGCCAGCAGTTCTAACCAGGGGAGGTATGGCTACACCTTC; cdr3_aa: CASSSNQGRYGYTF
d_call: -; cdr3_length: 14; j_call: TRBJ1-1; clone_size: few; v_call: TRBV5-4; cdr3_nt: TGTGCCAGCAGCTTGGTGGCAGAGAACACTGAAGCTTTCTTT; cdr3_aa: CASSLVAENTEAFF
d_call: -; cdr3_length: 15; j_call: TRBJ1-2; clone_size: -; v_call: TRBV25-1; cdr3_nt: TGTGCCAGCAGTGAATCCCCGGTCTCTAACTATGGCTACACCTTC; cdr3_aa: CASSESPVSNYGYTF
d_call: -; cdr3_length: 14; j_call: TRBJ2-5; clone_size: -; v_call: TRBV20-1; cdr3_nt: TGCAGTGCTAGAGTCCCAGGGGCACAAGAGACCCAGTACTTC; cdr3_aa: CSARVPGAQETQYF
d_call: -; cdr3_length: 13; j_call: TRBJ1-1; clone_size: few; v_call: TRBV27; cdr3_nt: TGTGCCAGCAGGAACGGACCGAACACTGAAGCTTTCTTT; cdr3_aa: CASRNGPNTEAFF
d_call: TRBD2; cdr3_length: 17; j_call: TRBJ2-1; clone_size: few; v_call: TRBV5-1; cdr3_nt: TGCGCCAGCAGCTTGGCTAGCGGGAGGAGCTCCTACAATGAGCAGTTCTTC; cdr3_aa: CASSLASGRSSYNEQFF
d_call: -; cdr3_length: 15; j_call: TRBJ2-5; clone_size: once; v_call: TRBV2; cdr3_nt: TGTGCCAGCAGTGAGGGCAGACAGTCGCGAGGGACCCAGTACTTC; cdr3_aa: CASSEGRQSRGTQYF
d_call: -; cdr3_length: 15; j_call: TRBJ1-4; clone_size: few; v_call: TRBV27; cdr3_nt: TGTGCCAGCAGACCGGGTTGGGGTGCTAATGAAAAACTGTTTTTT; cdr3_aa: CASRPGWGANEKLFF
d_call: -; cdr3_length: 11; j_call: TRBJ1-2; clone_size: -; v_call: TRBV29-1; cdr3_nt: TGCAGCGTTGCGTTCGGGCATGGCTACACCTTC; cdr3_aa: CSVAFGHGYTF
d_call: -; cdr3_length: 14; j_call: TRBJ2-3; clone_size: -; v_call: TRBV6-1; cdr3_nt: TGTGCCACAGCAGGGGTAGGGAGCACAGATACGCAGTATTTT; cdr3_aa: CATAGVGSTDTQYF
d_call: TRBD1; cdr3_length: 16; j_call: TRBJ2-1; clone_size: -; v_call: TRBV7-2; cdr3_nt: TGTGCCAGCAGCTTAGACTCCGACAGGGGACGCAATGAGCAGTTCTTC; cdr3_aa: CASSLDSDRGRNEQFF
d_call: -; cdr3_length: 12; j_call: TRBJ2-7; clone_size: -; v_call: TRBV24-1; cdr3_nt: TGTGCCACCAGTGAACAGCTCGGCGAGCAGTACTTC; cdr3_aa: CATSEQLGEQYF
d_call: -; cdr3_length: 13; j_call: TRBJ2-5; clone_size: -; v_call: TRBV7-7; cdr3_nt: TGTGCTAGCAGCGATGGAGTCCCAGAGACCCAGTACTTC; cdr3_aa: CASSDGVPETQYF
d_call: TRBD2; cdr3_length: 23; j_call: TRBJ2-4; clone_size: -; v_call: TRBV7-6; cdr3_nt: TGTGCCAGCAGCTTAGTCCCGGGACTAGCGGGGGGGCCGGTCAGGCGCCCGGAAAACATTCAGTACTTC; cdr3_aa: CASSLVPGLAGGPVRRPENIQYF
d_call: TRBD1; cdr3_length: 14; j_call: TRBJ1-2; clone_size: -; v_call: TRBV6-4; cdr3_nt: TGTGCCAGTAGCGGAGACAGGGAATACTATGGCTACACCTTC; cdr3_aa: CASSGDREYYGYTF
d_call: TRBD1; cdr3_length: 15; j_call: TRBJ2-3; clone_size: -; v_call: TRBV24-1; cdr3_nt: TGTGCCACCAGTGACACAGGGGGCATGGCAGATACGCAGTATTTT; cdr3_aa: CATSDTGGMADTQYF
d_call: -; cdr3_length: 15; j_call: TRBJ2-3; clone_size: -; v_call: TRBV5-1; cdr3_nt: TGCGCCAGCAGCGGGTACTACGCGGGCACAGATACGCAGTATTTT; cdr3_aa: CASSGYYAGTDTQYF
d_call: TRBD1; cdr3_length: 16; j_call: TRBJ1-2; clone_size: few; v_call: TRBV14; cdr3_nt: TGTGCCAGCAGCTACCGGGACAGGGGGGTTAACTATGGCTACACCTTC; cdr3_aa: CASSYRDRGVNYGYTF
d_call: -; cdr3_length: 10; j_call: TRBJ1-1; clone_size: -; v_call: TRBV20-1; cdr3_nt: TGCAGTGCTTACCGGAGAAAAGCTTTCTTT; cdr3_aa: CSAYRRKAFF
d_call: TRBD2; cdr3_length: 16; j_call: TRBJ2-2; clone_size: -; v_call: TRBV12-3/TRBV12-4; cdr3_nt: TGTGCCAGCAGCCGCCGGACTAGCCCCGAGACCGGGGAGCTGTTTTTT; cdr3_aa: CASSRRTSPETGELFF
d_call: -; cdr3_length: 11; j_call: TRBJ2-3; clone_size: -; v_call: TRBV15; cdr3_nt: TGTGCCGTACAAACAGGAGATACGCAGTATTTT; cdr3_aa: CAVQTGDTQYF
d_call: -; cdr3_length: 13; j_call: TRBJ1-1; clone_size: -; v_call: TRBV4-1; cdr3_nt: TGCGCCAGCAGCCATTCGGTGGGGAGTGAAGCTTTCTTT; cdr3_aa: CASSHSVGSEAFF
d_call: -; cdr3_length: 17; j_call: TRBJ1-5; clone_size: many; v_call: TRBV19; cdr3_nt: TGTGCCAGTAGTATACAGGGACGAATATACGGCAATCAGCCCCAGCATTTT; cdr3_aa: CASSIQGRIYGNQPQHF
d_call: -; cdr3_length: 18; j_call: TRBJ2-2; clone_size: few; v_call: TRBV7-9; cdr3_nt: TGTGCCAGCAGCTTGACGGGGTTCGGAGATACCTTCACCGGGGAGCTGTTTTTT; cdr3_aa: CASSLTGFGDTFTGELFF
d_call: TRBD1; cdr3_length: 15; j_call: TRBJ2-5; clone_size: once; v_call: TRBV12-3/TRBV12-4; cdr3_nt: TGTGCCAGCAGTTCTACAGGGGTAGTTGGAGAGACCCAGTACTTC; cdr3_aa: CASSSTGVVGETQYF
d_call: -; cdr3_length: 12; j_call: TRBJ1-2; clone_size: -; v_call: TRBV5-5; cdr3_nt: TGTGCCAGCAGTGAGGGCTGGGGTGGCTACACCTTC; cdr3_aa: CASSEGWGGYTF
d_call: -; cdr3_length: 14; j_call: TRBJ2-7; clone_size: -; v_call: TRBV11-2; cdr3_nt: TGTGCCAGCAGCCCGGGTGGGGCAGGGAACGAGCAGTACTTC; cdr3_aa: CASSPGGAGNEQYF
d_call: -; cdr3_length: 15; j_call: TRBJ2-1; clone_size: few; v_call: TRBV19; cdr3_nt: TGTGCCAGTAGTGCAAGTAGCGCCTCCTACAATGAGCAGTTCTTC; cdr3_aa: CASSASSASYNEQFF
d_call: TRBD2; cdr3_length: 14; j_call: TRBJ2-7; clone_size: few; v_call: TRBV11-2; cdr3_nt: TGTGCCAGCAGCTTAGGACTAGCGGACTACGAGCAGTACTTC; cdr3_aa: CASSLGLADYEQYF